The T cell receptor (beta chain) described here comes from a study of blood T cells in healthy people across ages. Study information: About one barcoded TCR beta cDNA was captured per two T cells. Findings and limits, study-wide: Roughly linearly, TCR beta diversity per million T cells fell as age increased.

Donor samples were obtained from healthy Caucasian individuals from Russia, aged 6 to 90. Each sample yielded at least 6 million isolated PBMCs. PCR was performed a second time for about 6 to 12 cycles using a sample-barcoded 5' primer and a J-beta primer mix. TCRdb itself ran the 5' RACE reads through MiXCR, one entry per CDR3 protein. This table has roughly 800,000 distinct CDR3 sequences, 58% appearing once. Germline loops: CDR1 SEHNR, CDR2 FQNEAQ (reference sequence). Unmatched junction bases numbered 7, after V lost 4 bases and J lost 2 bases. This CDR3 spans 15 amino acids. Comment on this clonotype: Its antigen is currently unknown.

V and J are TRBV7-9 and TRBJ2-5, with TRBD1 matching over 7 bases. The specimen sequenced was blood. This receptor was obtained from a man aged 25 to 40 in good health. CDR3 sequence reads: CASSYTRQGQETQYF. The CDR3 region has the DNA TGTGCCAGCAGCTACACCAGACAGGGACAAGAGACCCAGTACTTC.